The 11 T cell receptor beta chains below all came from one sample that was sequenced in a study of control samples from healthy donors and cancer patients (dated by TCRdb to 2019 to 2021). The method behind the library was the immunoSEQ multiplex PCR assay. TCRdb obtained this table from immuneACCESS and retained in-frame rearrangements with V and J assigned. These tables miss some clones; where compared with another copy, unresolved V genes account for less than half of the shortfall, and the remainder is unexplained. The sample table contains a few hundred thousand clones; only one count was recorded for around nine tenths of them. Together, the top ten hold around 6.4% of the sample. Sequencing used PBMCs. The receptors shown here come from a man aged 40-55 years with head and neck cancer.

This chain links TRBV6-6 with TRBJ1-6, with 12 bases fitting TRBD1. V gave up 5 bases and J gave up 5 bases; unmatched junction bases: 7. Germline CDR1 is MNHNY and CDR2 is SVGAGI (reference sequence). The CDR3 loop spans 17 amino acids. The CDR3 DNA reads TGTGCCAGCAGTCCGGGGACAGGGGGCCCCGATAATTCACCCCTCCACTTT. It translates to CASSPGTGGPDNSPLHF.

This clone was seen ten or more times. The chain employs TRBV27 and TRBJ1-5, with D perhaps TRBD1 (5 bases). The CDR3 covers 14 residues. The germline CDR1 and CDR2 sequences are MNHEY and SMNVEV (reference sequence). V was clipped by 9 bases and J by 3 bases, with 15 bases between them. CDR3 residues: CASWGRTLNQPQHF. The CDR3, as DNA: TGTGCCAGTTGGGGCAGGACCCTCAATCAGCCCCAGCATTTT.

The J gene is TRBJ2-2, the V gene TRBV12-5; 7 positions agree with TRBD2. The CDR3 runs to 20 residues. The germline gives CDR1 LGHNT, CDR2 FRNRAP. With 0 bases clipped from V and 0 bases from J, the junction kept 13 bases outside the gene matches. The CDR3 region is CASGLVKLAELLANTGELFF. In DNA, the CDR3 is TGTGCTAGTGGTTTGGTAAAGCTAGCGGAACTTCTTGCGAACACCGGGGAGCTGTTTTTT.

The chain combines TRBV7-2 with TRBJ2-2, with D unclear. The CDR3 contains 15 residues. Germline V gene lookup returns CDR1 SGHTA and CDR2 FQGNSA. V lost 1 base to trimming and J lost 4 bases, with 10 bases between them. The CDR3 DNA reads as TGTGCCAGCAGCTTAGTAGTTGCAGTCACCGGGGAGCTGTTTTTT. Encoded protein: CASSLVVAVTGELFF.

The chain recombines TRBV29-1 with TRBJ2-5; D is unclear. This CDR3 spans 12 amino acids. Germline V gene lookup returns CDR1 SQVTM and CDR2 ANQGSEA. The V gene lost 4 bases and the J gene lost 1 base, with 7 bases spanning the gap. The CDR3 DNA follows: TGCAGCGTTGTATACAGCCAAGAGACCCAGTACTTC. Translated, it gives CSVVYSQETQYF.

The chain is built from TRBV6-2 or TRBV6-3 and TRBJ2-3; D not certain. The CDR3 sequence is 14 residues long. Germline V lookup: CDR1 MNHEY, CDR2 SVGEGT. With 2 bases removed from V and 4 bases from J, the gap between germline ends came to 10 bases. The CDR3 coding sequence is TGTGCCAGCAGTTACGCCCTGGGCGCAGATACGCAGTATTTT. This gives the protein CASSYALGADTQYF.

The chain joins TRBV28 to TRBJ1-6, with no clear D. Germline V lookup: CDR1 MDHEN, CDR2 SYDVKM. The CDR3 is 16 residues long. V lost 3 bases to trimming and J lost 0 bases, with 9 bases between them. CDR3 nucleotide sequence: TGTGCCAGCAGTTTGCCCCAAAACTCCTATAATTCACCCCTCCACTTT. Translated: CASSLPQNSYNSPLHF. Based on the CDR3 plus reference TRBV28 and TRBJ1-6, the full variable domain is DVKVTQSSRYLVKRTGEKVFLECVQDMDHENMFWYRQDPGLGLRLIYFSYDVKMKEKGDIPEGYSVSREKKERFSLILESASTNQTSMYLCASSLPQNSYNSPLHFGNGTRLTVT.

This clone has more than one count but fewer than ten. The V and J genes are TRBV11-2 and TRBJ2-7, with TRBD2 matching over 7 bases. Trimming at V came to 1 base and at J to 0 bases, leaving 9 bases not matched to a gene. Germline CDR1 is SGHAT and CDR2 is FQNNGV. The CDR3 extends over 17 amino acids. In nucleotides, the CDR3 is TGTGCCAGCAGCTTAGTGCGGGGGACTGCTCTCTCCTACGAGCAGTACTTC. It is translated as CASSLVRGTALSYEQYF. Combining the CDR3 with reference TRBV11-2 and TRBJ2-7 gives the whole variable domain EAGVAQSPRYKIIEKRQSVAFWCNPISGHATLYWYQQILGQGPKLLIQFQNNGVVDDSQLPKDRFSAERLKGVDSTLKIQPAKLEDSAVYLCASSLVRGTALSYEQYFGPGTRLTVT.

The CDR3 sequence is CASSIEGRSYTF. DNA for the CDR3: TGTGCCAGTAGTATAGAGGGCAGGAGCTACACCTTC. The chain recombines TRBV19 with TRBJ1-2; the D is unclear. Germline loops: CDR1 LNHDA, CDR2 SQIVND (reference sequence). The CDR3 contains 12 residues. V shed 0 bases and J shed 9 bases, with 8 bases lying between them.

This sequence joins TRBV6-6 and TRBJ1-2; tentatively, D is TRBD1 (5 bases). Germline CDR1 and CDR2: MNHNY and SVGAGI (reference sequence). CDR3 length: 14 residues. Trimming left V 2 bases short and J 5 bases short, with 12 bases between. In DNA, the CDR3 is TGTGCCAGCAGTTACGGGGCAGGCCCTTATGGCTACACCTTC. Translated, it gives CASSYGAGPYGYTF.

The chain combines TRBV2 with TRBJ2-3; 9 nucleotides line up with TRBD1. V lost 8 bases, J lost 4 bases, and 7 bases stayed unmatched. From germline, CDR1 is SNHLY and CDR2 FYNNEI. The CDR3 extends over 14 amino acids. For the CDR3, the DNA is TGTGCCAGCGCACGGGACAGGGCCCCAGATACGCAGTATTTT. Its protein product is CASARDRAPDTQYF.